The text below deals with one T cell receptor (beta chain). The sample originates from a study of cytomegalovirus exposure and HLA in healthy donors. It was with 60 Vbeta and 13 Jbeta primers that the PCR ran. Profiling relied on immunoSEQ multiplex PCR, and the TCRdb table lists in-frame clones only, not all of them. The table has approximately 140,000 clones, 60% to 80% seen once. Germline V gene data show CDR1 as MNHNS and CDR2 as SASEGT. Deletions cut 10 bases from V and 1 base from J, with 17 bases between. This CDR3 contains 15 residues. What was sequenced was PBMCs. This clonotype was sampled from a woman in her thirties or forties in good health and CMV-seropositive. This chain joins TRBV6-1 and TRBJ1-5; D possibly corresponds to TRBD1 (6 bases). This CDR3 reads CATRVFGQSNQPQHF. CDR3 bases: TGTGCCACTCGCGTATTTGGACAGAGCAATCAGCCCCAGCATTTT.